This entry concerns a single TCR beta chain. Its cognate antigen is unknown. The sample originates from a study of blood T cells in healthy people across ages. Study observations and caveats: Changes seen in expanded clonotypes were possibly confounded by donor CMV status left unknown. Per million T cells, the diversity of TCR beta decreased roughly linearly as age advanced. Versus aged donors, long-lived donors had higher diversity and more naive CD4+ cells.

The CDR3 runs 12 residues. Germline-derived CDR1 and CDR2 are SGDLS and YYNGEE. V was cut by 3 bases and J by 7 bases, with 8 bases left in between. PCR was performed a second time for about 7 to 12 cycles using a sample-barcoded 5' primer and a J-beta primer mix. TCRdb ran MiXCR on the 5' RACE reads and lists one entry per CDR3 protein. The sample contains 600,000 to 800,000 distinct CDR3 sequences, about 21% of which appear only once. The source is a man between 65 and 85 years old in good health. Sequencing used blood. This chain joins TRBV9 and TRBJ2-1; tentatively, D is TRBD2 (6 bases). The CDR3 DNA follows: TGTGCCAGCAGCGCGGGACTTAATGAGCAGTTCTTC. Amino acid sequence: CASSAGLNEQFF.